The 4 T cell receptor beta chains presented below share a single source sample, sequenced in a study of T cell repertoires in aging, cancer and after chemotherapy. TRB rearrangements spanning V, D and J were amplified using mixed TRB-A/B primers. TCRdb reanalysed the multiplex PCR reads using MiXCR and keeps one entry per CDR3 protein. The sample carries around 1,800 distinct CDR3 sequences, 55% to 60% recorded once. TCR beta rearrangements were amplified from peripheral blood genomic DNA. The material sequenced was blood. These receptors were taken from a human donor with a blood cancer.

This clonotype appeared a few times. J is TRBJ2-4 and V is TRBV6-5; 10 bases match TRBD2. Germline-derived CDR1 and CDR2 are MNHEY and SVGAGI. There are 16 residues in the CDR3. The junction had 5 bases not matched to a gene; V was cut back by 0 bases and J by 6 bases. In nucleotides, the CDR3 is TGTGCCAGCAGTTACTCGATAGCGGGAGGCGGAAACATTCAGTACTTC. Translating it yields CASSYSIAGGGNIQYF.

The chain has TRBV11-1 and TRBJ1-1; 8 positions agree with TRBD1. V trimming: 3 bases; J trimming: 4 bases; junction bases outside the gene matches: 4. Germline values: CDR1 SGHAT, CDR2 FQDESV (reference sequence). The CDR3 length is 14 residues. The DNA for the CDR3 is TGTGCCAGCAGCTTCCAGGGGGCGACCACTGAAGCTTTCTTT. Translation gives CASSFQGATTEAFF.

This clonotype was seen only a few times. The V gene is TRBV27, the J gene TRBJ2-3; D is ambiguous. This CDR3 comprises 11 residues. Per germline, CDR1 MNHEY and CDR2 SMNVEV (reference sequence). Trimming pared 4 bases from V and 6 bases from J, leaving 5 bases between. The DNA for the CDR3 is TGTGCCAGCAGTTCTTTGGATACGCAGTATTTT. Translated, it gives CASSSLDTQYF.

This chain uses TRBV6-2 or TRBV6-3 with TRBJ1-1, with D perhaps TRBD1 (6 bases). CDR3 length equals 13 residues. Germline loops: CDR1 MNHEY, CDR2 SVGEGT. V was shortened by 7 bases and J by 1 base, with 10 bases between the two germline ends. Here the CDR3 reads CASIDRPNTEAFF. The CDR3 DNA follows: TGTGCCAGCATCGACAGGCCGAACACTGAAGCTTTCTTT.